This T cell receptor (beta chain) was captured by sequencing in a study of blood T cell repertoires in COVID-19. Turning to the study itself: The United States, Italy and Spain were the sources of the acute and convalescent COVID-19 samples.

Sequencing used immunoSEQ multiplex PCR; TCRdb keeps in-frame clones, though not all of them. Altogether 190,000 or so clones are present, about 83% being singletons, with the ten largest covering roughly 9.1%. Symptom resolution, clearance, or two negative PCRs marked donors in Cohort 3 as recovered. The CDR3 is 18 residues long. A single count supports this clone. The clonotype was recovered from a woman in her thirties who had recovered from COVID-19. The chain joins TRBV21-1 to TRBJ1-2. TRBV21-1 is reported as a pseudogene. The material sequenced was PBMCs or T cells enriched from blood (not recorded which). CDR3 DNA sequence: TGTGCCAGGTCCCGGGGGGAACAGGGACCAGGCAGAAGGGAGGGCTACACCTTC. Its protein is CARSRGEQGPGRREGYTF.